One sample yielded the 2 T cell receptor beta chains listed below, sequenced in a study of blood T cells in healthy people across ages. A second PCR, run for 7 to 11 cycles, used a sample-barcoded 5' primer plus a J-beta primer mix. TCRdb analysed the 5' RACE reads with MiXCR anew, one entry per CDR3 protein. The repertoire has under 700,000 distinct CDR3 sequences, less than 25% of them found once; the top ten carry 8.7%. These data were likewise used in another study, on T cells of mothers and their children.

Sequencing was done on a sample of blood. The receptors derive from a boy aged 10-17 years in good health.

This clonotype was detected many times. The chain couples TRBV4-2 to TRBJ2-7, with TRBD2 matching over 14 bases. V was pared by 0 bases and J by 5 bases, with 6 bases of the junction left unmatched. The V gene's germline CDR1 is LGHNA and CDR2 YNFKEQ. This CDR3 has 17 amino acids. The CDR3 nucleotides read TGTGCCAGCAGCCAAGACGGAGGACTAGCGGGAGGTAACGAGCAGTACTTC. Its translation: CASSQDGGLAGGNEQYF.

The chain combines TRBV7-9 with TRBJ2-1; no definite D call. The germline V gene has CDR1 SEHNR and CDR2 FQNEAQ (reference sequence). The CDR3 has 15 amino acids. Trimming removed 5 bases from V and 3 bases from J, with 14 bases in between. This chain's CDR3 is CASSPALGSYNEQFF. CDR3 in DNA: TGTGCCAGCAGCCCTGCCCTGGGCAGCTACAATGAGCAGTTCTTC.